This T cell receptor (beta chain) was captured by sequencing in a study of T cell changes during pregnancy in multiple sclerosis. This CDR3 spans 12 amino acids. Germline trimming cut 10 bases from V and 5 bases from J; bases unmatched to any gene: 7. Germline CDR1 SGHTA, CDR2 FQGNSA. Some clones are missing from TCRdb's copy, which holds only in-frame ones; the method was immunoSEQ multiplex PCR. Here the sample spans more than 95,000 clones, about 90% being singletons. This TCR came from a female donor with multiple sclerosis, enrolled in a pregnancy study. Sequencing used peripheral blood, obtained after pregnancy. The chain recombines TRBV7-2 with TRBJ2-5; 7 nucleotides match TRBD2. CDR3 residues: CATAWGGETQYF. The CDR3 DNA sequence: TGTGCCACTGCCTGGGGAGGGGAGACCCAGTACTTC.